This is a list of T cell receptor beta chains from one sample in a study of graft-versus-host responses after intestinal transplantation. The table came from immunoSEQ multiplex PCR; TCRdb's copy has only in-frame clones and leaves some out. The sample records roughly 25,000 clones, around 94% being singletons. Sequences were derived from PBMCs, sampled roughly 29 days after intestinal transplant. These receptors all come from a human patient who received an intestinal transplant, so some T cells may come from the graft donor. Both conserved end residues are part of each CDR3. A D gene is named only where the DNA matches it firmly. Only part of the rows carry a size: once, few, many, or a class if the clone is expanded.

V,J,size,D,DNA,CDR3
TRBV4-1,TRBJ2-3,once,TRBD2,TGCGCCAGCAGCCGACTAGCGGGGGCTTCAGGCACAGATACGCAGTATTTT,CASSRLAGASGTDTQYF
TRBV2,TRBJ2-1,-,-,TGTGCCAGCAGTGTCGGACCGGGCAGCCTCAATGAGCAGTTCTTC,CASSVGPGSLNEQFF
TRBV27,TRBJ2-2,-,TRBD2,TGTGCCAGCAGTTTATTCGGTAGCGGGGTGAACACCGGGGAGCTGTTTTTT,CASSLFGSGVNTGELFF
TRBV7-3,TRBJ2-7,-,-,TGTGCCAGCAGTCTGGACGGGTCCTACGAGCAGTACTTC,CASSLDGSYEQYF
TRBV7-3,TRBJ1-4,-,-,TGTGCCAGCACCACCACCATGTACGGGGATGAAAAACTGTTTTTT,CASTTTMYGDEKLFF
TRBV10-1,TRBJ2-1,-,TRBD1,TGCGCCAGCAGGGATAGGACAGGGGTGGGAAATGAGCAGTTCTTC,CASRDRTGVGNEQFF
TRBV28,TRBJ1-2,-,TRBD1,TGTGCCAGCACCTCTTCCCGGGACAGGGGGACCACGGGCGCCTTCGACTATGGCTACACCTTC,CASTSSRDRGTTGAFDYGYTF
TRBV27,TRBJ2-5,-,TRBD2,TGTGCCAGCAGTATAGCGGGGGGCCAAGAGACCCAGTACTTC,CASSIAGGQETQYF
TRBV5-4,TRBJ1-3,large,TRBD1,TGTGCCAGCAGCTTGGGAAGAACAGGGGAAGGCTCTGGAAACACCATATATTTT,CASSLGRTGEGSGNTIYF
TRBV5-1,TRBJ1-5,-,TRBD1,TGCGCCAGCAGCTCGGAGGAAGACAGGGGACCTAATCAGCCCCAGCATTTT,CASSSEEDRGPNQPQHF
TRBV5-6,TRBJ2-2,once,-,TGTGCCAGCAGCTTAGGGGCGGCGAGGGCGAACACCGGGGAGCTGTTTTTT,CASSLGAARANTGELFF
TRBV6-5,TRBJ2-5,-,TRBD2,TGTGCCAGCAGTCGGGGAGGGGAGACCCAGTACTTC,CASSRGGETQYF
TRBV7-9,TRBJ2-7,-,-,TGTGCCAGCAGCCCTTTGGGGCGCTCCTACGAGCAGTACTTC,CASSPLGRSYEQYF
TRBV28,TRBJ2-7,-,TRBD1,TGTGCCAGCAGTTTATCCGACAGGGGAGAATACGAGCAGTACTTC,CASSLSDRGEYEQYF
TRBV4-1,TRBJ2-2,-,-,TGCGCCAGCAGCCAAGAAAAGCTCCTCACCGGGGAGCTGTTTTTT,CASSQEKLLTGELFF
TRBV25-1,TRBJ1-1,-,TRBD1,TGTGCCAGCAGTGAATGGGGAACAGGGGCTTGGGCCACTGAAGCTTTCTTT,CASSEWGTGAWATEAFF
TRBV28,TRBJ1-1,-,-,TGTGCCAGCAGTTTCCCACCGGGGGCGAACACTGAAGCTTTCTTT,CASSFPPGANTEAFF
TRBV4-2,TRBJ1-4,once,-,TGTGCCAGCAGCCAACCCAGGTTAGAGGAAAAACTGTTTTTT,CASSQPRLEEKLFF
TRBV6-1,TRBJ1-1,-,-,TGTGCCAGCAGAAATGACATCTTTGAAGCTTTCTTT,CASRNDIFEAFF
TRBV15,TRBJ1-5,-,-,TGTGCCACCAGCAGAGATGGAAGCACCTACTATAGCAATCAGCCCCAGCATTTT,CATSRDGSTYYSNQPQHF
TRBV5-8,TRBJ1-2,-,TRBD1,TGTGCCAGCAGCCCGAAGGGACAGGCCTATGGCTACACCTTC,CASSPKGQAYGYTF
TRBV25-1,TRBJ1-1,once,TRBD1,TGTGCCAGCAGTTGGGAGGGGGCTGGCACTGAAGCTTTCTTT,CASSWEGAGTEAFF
TRBV28,TRBJ2-7,-,-,TGTGCCAGCAGTTGGAGGACTACCGGGTACGAGCAGTACTTC,CASSWRTTGYEQYF
TRBV6-6,TRBJ2-3,-,-,TGTGCCAGCGGAAGCGGGCCTGCCCGGGATACGCAGTATTTT,CASGSGPARDTQYF
TRBV5-1,TRBJ2-2,once,TRBD2,TGCGCCAGCAGCGGGGGGACTAGCGGGAACACCGGGGAGCTGTTTTTT,CASSGGTSGNTGELFF
TRBV12-5,TRBJ1-1,-,-,TGTGCTAGTGGCGGAGTTGTAGGAACTGAAGCTTTCTTT,CASGGVVGTEAFF
TRBV29-1,TRBJ2-5,-,-,TGCAGCGCCAATGAGGGGCCAGAGACCCAGTACTTC,CSANEGPETQYF
TRBV9,TRBJ2-2,-,TRBD2,TGTGCCAGCAGCGCTAGCGGGGGGGTGAAGAACACCGGGGAGCTGTTTTTT,CASSASGGVKNTGELFF
TRBV4-3,TRBJ1-5,-,-,TGCGCCAGCAGCCAAGACTTGGGGACGTTTCAGCCCCAGCATTTT,CASSQDLGTFQPQHF
TRBV7-2,TRBJ2-4,-,TRBD1,TGTGCCAGCAGCTGGGGACAGGGGAACATTCAGTACTTC,CASSWGQGNIQYF
TRBV6-4,TRBJ2-3,-,-,TGTGCCAGCAGTGACGGGCACACAGATACGCAGTATTTT,CASSDGHTDTQYF
TRBV29-1,TRBJ1-2,-,-,TGCAGCGTTCTCGACAGTACCTATGGCTACACCTTC,CSVLDSTYGYTF
TRBV29-1,TRBJ2-2,-,TRBD1,TGCAGCGTCTCAAGGGGGCCAGGGGAGCTGTTTTTT,CSVSRGPGELFF
TRBV30,TRBJ2-7,-,TRBD1,TGTGCCTGGGACAGGGGGAGGGAGCAGTACTTC,CAWDRGREQYF
TRBV15,TRBJ2-7,-,TRBD2,TGTGCCACCAGCAGAGACGCGGGAGTCTCCTACGAGCAGTACTTC,CATSRDAGVSYEQYF
TRBV6-1,TRBJ1-1,-,-,TGTGCCAGCAGCCCCCCGGGGAACACTGAAGCTTTCTTT,CASSPPGNTEAFF
TRBV7-2,TRBJ1-4,-,-,TGTGCCAGCAGCCCCTACCGGGGAAGTGAAAAACTGTTTTTT,CASSPYRGSEKLFF